What follows describes a single TCR beta chain. The sample originates from a study of T cells in localized non-small cell lung cancer. Trimming took 5 bases from V and 4 from J; bases not matched to a gene: 3. CDR3 size: 14 residues. TCRdb keeps only in-frame clones here, not all; method: immunoSEQ multiplex PCR. The table includes 25,000 or so clones, around nine tenths detected once. The chain has TRBV5-3 and TRBJ2-1; TRBD1 aligns across 10 bases. TRBV5-3 is classed as an ORF, of uncertain function. The source is a man between 35 and 75 years old with stage II lung adenocarcinoma. The starting material was PBMCs, obtained before any cancer treatment. This CDR3 is CARREGQGYNEQFF. CDR3 coding DNA: TGTGCCAGAAGGGAGGGACAGGGGTACAATGAGCAGTTCTTC.